The 18 T cell receptor beta chains reported below all come from one sample, sequenced in a study of cytomegalovirus exposure and HLA in healthy donors. The PCR ran on 60 Vbeta and 13 Jbeta primers. Profiling relied on immunoSEQ multiplex PCR, and the TCRdb table lists in-frame clones only, not all of them. The data show around 50,000 clones, and the top ten clones hold 2.1%. The sequenced sample consisted of PBMCs. These receptors originate from a woman aged 40 to 50 in good health and CMV-seronegative.

V and J are TRBV2 and TRBJ1-2; 9 bases match TRBD1. Germline V gene lookup returns CDR1 SNHLY and CDR2 FYNNEI. This CDR3 is 14 amino acids long. Unmatched junction bases numbered 9, after V lost 5 bases and J lost 8 bases. The CDR3 DNA is TGTGCCAGCAGTTTTTGGGACAGGGTAGGAGGCTACACCTTC. As protein: CASSFWDRVGGYTF.

The chain joins TRBV20-1 to TRBJ2-1; D not resolved. Germline V lookup: CDR1 DFQATT, CDR2 SNEGSKA (reference sequence). There are 11 residues in the CDR3. The V and J ends lost 1 base and 10 bases respectively, with 8 bases between them. This chain's CDR3 is CSARAHSEQFF. In DNA form, the CDR3 reads TGCAGTGCTAGAGCCCACTCGGAGCAGTTCTTC.

V is TRBV28 and J is TRBJ1-5; 10 bases align to TRBD1. Germline V gene data show CDR1 as MDHEN and CDR2 as SYDVKM. The CDR3 is 18 residues long. V was clipped by 7 bases and J by 7 bases; unmatched bases: 19. CDR3 residues: CASKTYPGDRGPEQPQHF. The DNA for the CDR3 is TGTGCCAGCAAGACCTACCCCGGGGACAGGGGTCCGGAGCAGCCCCAGCATTTT.

CDR3 DNA: TGCGCCAGCAGCCAGTCCCGGAGGCTAGCGGGGGGAGATACGCAGTATTTT. Translating gives CASSQSRRLAGGDTQYF. This sequence joins TRBV4-1 and TRBJ2-3, with 11 bases lining up with TRBD2. The germline V gene encodes CDR1 MGHRA and CDR2 YSYEKL. Trimming removed 3 bases from V and 5 bases from J; junction bases left unmatched: 10. This CDR3 comprises 17 residues.

V usage is TRBV2 and J usage is TRBJ1-6; 9 bases map to TRBD1. The trim removed 6 bases at V and 7 bases at J, leaving 4 bases unmatched. CDR3 length equals 14 residues. Germline V CDR1 and CDR2: SNHLY, FYNNEI. The CDR3, as DNA: TGTGCCAGCAGGGAGGGACAGGGAAATTCACCCCTCCACTTT. It specifies CASREGQGNSPLHF.

V gene TRBV11-3 combines with J gene TRBJ2-7; 10 bases line up with TRBD2. The CDR3 is made up of 15 amino acids. CDR1 and CDR2 from the germline V gene are SGHNT and YENEEA. With 5 bases clipped from V and 2 bases from J, the junction kept 6 bases outside the gene matches. CDR3 residues: CASSLPAGGPYEQYF. CDR3 DNA: TGTGCCAGCAGCCTCCCAGCGGGAGGGCCCTACGAGCAGTACTTC.

The chain is built from TRBV7-6 and TRBJ2-5; D call uncertain. The CDR3 totals 12 residues. The V gene lost 3 bases and the J gene lost 4 bases, with 6 bases spanning the gap. Germline CDR1 reads SGHVS; CDR2 reads FNYEAQ. The CDR3 DNA sequence: TGTGCCAGCAGCTTGAGCCGAGAGACCCAGTACTTC. This translates into CASSLSRETQYF. Full variable domain (outside the CDR3, taken from reference TRBV7-6 and TRBJ2-5): GAGVSQSPRYKVTKRGQDVALRCDPISGHVSLYWYRQALGQGPEFLTYFNYEAQQDKSGLPNDRFSAERPEGSISTLTIQRTEQRDSAMYRCASSLSRETQYFGPGTRLLVL.

The chain links TRBV5-1 to TRBJ2-7; the D gene is possibly TRBD1 (6 bases). CDR1 SGHRS and CDR2 YFSETQ come from the germline V gene. The V and J ends lost 3 bases and 3 bases respectively, with 16 bases between them. The CDR3 is made up of 15 amino acids. The CDR3 loop reads CASSSAAGEIYEQYF. For the CDR3, the DNA is TGCGCCAGCAGCTCAGCGGCAGGGGAAATCTACGAGCAGTACTTC.

The chain uses TRBV5-4 and TRBJ1-2, with 7 bases fitting TRBD1. The V and J ends lost 4 bases and 4 bases, in that order; junction bases with no gene match: 13. The CDR3 spans 16 residues. Germline lookup yields CDR1 SGHNT and CDR2 YYREEE (reference sequence). The CDR3: CASSPRDRAIGYGYTF. In DNA, the CDR3 is TGTGCCAGCAGCCCGAGAGACAGGGCCATAGGCTATGGCTACACCTTC.

The chain uses TRBV9 and TRBJ2-1; 7 bases are a match to TRBD2. Germline assignment: CDR1 SGDLS and CDR2 YYNGEE. V shed 4 bases and J 4 bases; nucleotides not matched to a gene: 5. This CDR3 has 14 amino acids. The CDR3 loop is CASSQPGGYNEQFF. The CDR3 nucleotides are TGTGCCAGCAGCCAGCCCGGGGGGTACAATGAGCAGTTCTTC.

The V call is TRBV5-1, the J call TRBJ2-1; 7 bases match TRBD2. Germline CDR1 and CDR2: SGHRS and YFSETQ. V shed 4 bases, J shed 7 bases, and the junction held 17 bases outside the gene matches. The CDR3 sequence is 17 residues long. Written as DNA, the CDR3 is TGCGCCAGCAGCCTAAGCGGGACTCCTACCGGCTTTAATGAGCAGTTCTTC. Encoded protein: CASSLSGTPTGFNEQFF.

The chain couples TRBV15 to TRBJ2-6; weak D call: TRBD1 (6 bases). V lost 3 bases and J 0 bases, leaving 15 bases between the germline ends. The CDR3 is made up of 18 amino acids. Looked up from germline, CDR1 is LNHNV and CDR2 is YYDKDF (reference sequence). The CDR3: CATSSPGQLISGANVLTF. The DNA of the CDR3 is TGTGCCACCAGCAGCCCGGGACAACTGATCTCTGGGGCCAACGTCCTGACTTTC.

V is TRBV4-3 and J is TRBJ2-1; 8 positions agree with TRBD1. V lost 4 bases to trimming and J lost 5 bases; unmatched junction nucleotides: 10. The CDR3 is 16 residues long. Germline assignment: CDR1 LGHNA and CDR2 YSLEER. The CDR3 reads CASSPPRQGANNEQFF. For the CDR3, the DNA is TGCGCCAGCAGCCCCCCCCGGCAGGGGGCTAACAATGAGCAGTTCTTC.

As for this clone: This CDR3 fails to terminate in the conserved phenylalanine or tryptophan, so it likely reflects a read error. Because the CDR3's place on the DNA is in doubt, the DNA is left out and the CDR3 is given as listed by TCRdb. The chain uses TRBV21-1 and TRBJ2-7; the table's D call, TRBD2, was not checked against the DNA. TRBV21-1 is listed as a pseudogene. Including both end residues, the CDR3 is 10 amino acids long. CDR3 loop: CASSKEGLEH.

The rearrangement uses TRBV30 and TRBJ1-1; D ambiguous. Trimming cost V 2 bases and J 2 bases, with 9 bases left between them. CDR1 and CDR2 from the germline V gene are GTSNPN and SVGIG (reference sequence). The CDR3 is made up of 13 amino acids. The CDR3 is CAWSTTGNTEAFF. For the CDR3, the DNA is TGTGCCTGGAGTACTACGGGAAACACTGAAGCTTTCTTT.

The rearrangement joins TRBV7-2 to TRBJ2-1, with D maybe TRBD2 (5 bases). This CDR3 is built from 13 residues. Deletions cut 6 bases from V and 9 bases from J, with 15 bases between. The germline V gene encodes CDR1 SGHTA and CDR2 FQGNSA. CDR3 nucleotides: TGTGCCAGCAGACCTGGGTGGGAGCGTGAGCAGTTCTTC. As protein: CASRPGWEREQFF.

The V call is TRBV5-6, the J call TRBJ1-6; the D gene is possibly TRBD1 (6 bases). The ends were cut back, 3 bases at V and 5 bases at J, with 9 bases in the middle. Per germline, CDR1 SGHDT and CDR2 YYEEEE. CDR3 length: 14 residues. The CDR3 DNA sequence: TGTGCCAGCAGCTATAACAGGGATAATTCACCCCTCCACTTT. It yields the protein CASSYNRDNSPLHF.

This rearrangement joins TRBV7-8 to TRBJ1-2; tentative D call: TRBD1 (5 bases). V shed 0 bases and J shed 7 bases, with 9 bases lying between them. The CDR3 consists of 13 residues. The germline V gene has CDR1 SGHVS and CDR2 FQNEAQ. In DNA, the CDR3 is TGTGCCAGCAGCTTAGCAGGGGTGATTGGCTACACCTTC. This translates into CASSLAGVIGYTF.